The clone carrying this T cell receptor beta chain was detected a few times. The antigen remains undetermined. This sample stems from a study of T cell repertoires in cytomegalovirus infection. V was clipped by 3 bases and J by 4 bases, with 12 bases between them. Germline CDR1 reads SGHAT; CDR2 reads FQNNGV. The CDR3 spans 14 residues. Each CDR3 protein is one row after TCRdb ran MiXCR on the reads. The sample has some 500,000 distinct CDR3 sequences, about 33% seen once. The chain uses TRBV11-2 and TRBJ1-2, with TRBD1 as a possible D gene (6 bases). The receptor was isolated from a human donor in good health (CMV status not recorded). Some clones in this sample may be carry-over from other donors' samples. The sequencing used cultured PBMCs, collected from culture after CMV antigen stimulation. The CDR3 region is CASSFDRTGYGYTF. The CDR3 DNA sequence: TGTGCCAGCAGCTTCGACAGGACCGGCTATGGCTACACCTTC.